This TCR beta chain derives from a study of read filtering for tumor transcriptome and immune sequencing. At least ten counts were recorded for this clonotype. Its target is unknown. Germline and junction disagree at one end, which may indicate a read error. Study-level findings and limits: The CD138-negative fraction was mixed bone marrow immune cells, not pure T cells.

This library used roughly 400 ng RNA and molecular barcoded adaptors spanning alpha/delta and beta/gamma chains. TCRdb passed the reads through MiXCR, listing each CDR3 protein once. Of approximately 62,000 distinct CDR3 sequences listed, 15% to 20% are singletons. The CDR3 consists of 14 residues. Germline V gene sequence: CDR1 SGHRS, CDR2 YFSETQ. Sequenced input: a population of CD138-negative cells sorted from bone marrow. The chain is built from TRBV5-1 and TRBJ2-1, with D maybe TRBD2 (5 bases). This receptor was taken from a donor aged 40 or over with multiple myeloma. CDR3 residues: CVSSLATLVNEQFF. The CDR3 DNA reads TGCGTCAGCAGCTTGGCCACACTAGTCAATGAGCAGTTCTTC.